The 21 T cell receptor beta chains below were found in one sample sequenced in a study of T cell responses to AZD1222 COVID-19 vaccine. Sequencing was performed with immunoSEQ multiplex PCR; in TCRdb, only in-frame clones are kept and a portion is missing. The sample consists of about 140,000 clones, 80% to 95% of them appearing once. Sequences were derived from peripheral blood, sampled 28 days after the second AZD1222 dose. The receptors shown here come from an adult who received the AZD1222 COVID-19 vaccine.

The chain joins TRBV7-9 to TRBJ1-2; D is unresolved. Germline CDR1 SEHNR, CDR2 FQNEAQ (reference sequence). This CDR3 is built from 16 residues. Trimming took off 2 bases at V and 3 bases at J, with 16 bases between the two ends. The CDR3 reads CASSLFGSESYYGYTF. CDR3 bases: TGTGCCAGCAGCTTATTCGGCAGCGAATCTTACTATGGCTACACCTTC.

The chain is built from TRBV7-3 and TRBJ2-1; 8 positions match TRBD2. The CDR3 is made up of 18 amino acids. V dropped 0 bases and J dropped 5; count of bases not matched to a gene: 12. Germline lookup yields CDR1 SGHTA and CDR2 FQGTGA. The CDR3 region is CASSLTAGGGPLNNEQFF. CDR3 in DNA: TGTGCCAGCAGCTTAACGGCGGGCGGGGGGCCCTTAAACAATGAGCAGTTCTTC. Variable domain in full (rest from reference TRBV7-3 and TRBJ2-1): GAGVSQTPSNKVTEKGKYVELRCDPISGHTALYWYRQSLGQGPEFLIYFQGTGAADDSGLPNDRFFAVRPEGSVSTLKIQRTERGDSAVYLCASSLTAGGGPLNNEQFFGPGTRLTVL.

The rearrangement joins TRBV9 to TRBJ1-5, with D unclear. The CDR3 extends over 13 amino acids. Trimming stripped 3 bases from V and 0 bases from J, with 4 bases between. Looked up from germline, CDR1 is SGDLS and CDR2 is YYNGEE. CDR3 nucleotide sequence: TGTGCCAGCAGCGGGGATAGCAATCAGCCCCAGCATTTT. It codes for CASSGDSNQPQHF. Full variable domain (rest looked up from reference TRBV9 and TRBJ1-5): DSGVTQTPKHLITATGQRVTLRCSPRSGDLSVYWYQQSLDQGLQFLIQYYNGEERAKGNILERFSAQQFPDLHSELNLSSLELGDSALYFCASSGDSNQPQHFGDGTRLSIL.

The genes are TRBV4-3 and TRBJ2-7; D possibly uses TRBD1 or TRBD2 (5 bases each). The CDR3 consists of 13 residues. The V gene lost 3 bases and the J gene lost 0 bases, with 6 bases spanning the gap. Germline-derived CDR1 and CDR2 are LGHNA and YSLEER. This CDR3 reads CASSQGDSYEQYF. The CDR3 nucleotides read TGCGCCAGCAGCCAGGGGGACTCCTACGAGCAGTACTTC.

V is TRBV7-2 and J is TRBJ2-7; possible D gene TRBD2, 5 bases. Germline assignment: CDR1 SGHTA and CDR2 FQGNSA. The V gene lost 0 bases and the J gene lost 7 bases, with 10 bases spanning the gap. The CDR3 sequence is 13 residues long. The DNA of the CDR3 is TGTGCCAGCAGCTTAGCCCGGACTGGGGAGCAGTACTTC. It translates to CASSLARTGEQYF.

J is TRBJ2-7 and V is TRBV28; the match to TRBD2 covers 13 bases. Germline V gene data show CDR1 as MDHEN and CDR2 as SYDVKM. V was clipped by 5 bases and J by 7 bases; unmatched bases: 8. The CDR3 loop spans 15 amino acids. The CDR3 here is CASSLWTSGSGEQYF. The CDR3, as DNA: TGTGCCAGCAGTCTCTGGACTAGCGGGAGCGGGGAGCAGTACTTC.

The chain combines TRBV5-5 with TRBJ2-7; TRBD1 is a possible D gene (6 bases). The germline V and J ends were trimmed by 4 bases and 7 bases, with 15 bases remaining between them. There are 13 residues in the CDR3. From germline, CDR1 is SGHKS and CDR2 YYEKEE (reference sequence). The CDR3 DNA reads TGTGCCAGCAGCCTCAGGGGTATTCGTGAGCAGTACTTC. Encoded protein: CASSLRGIREQYF.

The V call is TRBV12-3 or TRBV12-4, the J call TRBJ1-1, with D possibly being TRBD1 (5 bases). The germline V and J ends were trimmed by 8 bases and 3 bases, with 10 bases remaining between them. The CDR3 loop spans 12 amino acids. The CDR3 loop is CASAWGDTEAFF. CDR3 bases: TGTGCCAGCGCGTGGGGGGACACTGAAGCTTTCTTT.

The chain joins TRBV6-5 to TRBJ1-5; a possible D gene is TRBD1 (5 bases). Trimming removed 0 bases from V and 1 base from J, with 10 bases in between. The CDR3 loop spans 16 amino acids. Per germline, CDR1 MNHEY and CDR2 SVGAGI. The CDR3 sequence: CASSYSQRQSNQPQHF. Written as DNA, the CDR3 is TGTGCCAGCAGTTACTCCCAGCGACAGAGCAATCAGCCCCAGCATTTT.

The chain is built from TRBV12-3 or TRBV12-4 and TRBJ1-5, with D unclear. The CDR3 is made up of 13 amino acids. The ends were cut back, 5 bases at V and 5 bases at J, with 10 bases in the middle. CDR3 coding DNA: TGTGCCAGCAGTCGTGGGCCGGATCAGCCCCAGCATTTT. Translated: CASSRGPDQPQHF.

The rearrangement joins TRBV29-1 to TRBJ2-2; the match to TRBD2 covers 10 bases. The CDR3 has 16 residues. CDR1 is SQVTM and CDR2 is ANQGSEA in the germline V gene. Germline trimming cut 4 bases from V and 8 bases from J; bases unmatched to any gene: 13. The CDR3 is CSVVDSASGSRGELFF. The CDR3 nucleotides read TGCAGCGTTGTGGATTCCGCTAGCGGGAGTAGGGGGGAGCTGTTTTTT.

The chain carries TRBV10-3 and TRBJ2-1; either TRBD1 or TRBD2 may supply D (5 bases each). Germline-derived CDR1 and CDR2 are ENHRY and SYGVKD. The CDR3 is made up of 11 amino acids. V shed 7 bases and J shed 9 bases, with 10 bases lying between them. The CDR3 DNA reads as TGTGCCATCAAAGGGACCGGTGAGCAGTTCTTC. The encoded protein is CAIKGTGEQFF.

This rearrangement joins TRBV19 to TRBJ1-4; D remains ambiguous. In germline, CDR1 is LNHDA, CDR2 SQIVND (reference sequence). This CDR3 has 15 amino acids. The V and J ends lost 4 bases and 8 bases respectively, with 17 bases between them. Written as DNA, the CDR3 is TGTGCCAGTAGTACGCAGCGGCAGGCGAACGAAAAACTGTTTTTT. Encoded protein: CASSTQRQANEKLFF. The whole variable domain, filled in from reference TRBV19 and TRBJ1-4, reads DGGITQSPKYLFRKEGQNVTLSCEQNLNHDAMYWYRQDPGQGLRLIYYSQIVNDFQKGDIAEGYSVSREKKESFPLTVTSAQKNPTAFYLCASSTQRQANEKLFFGSGTQLSVL.

This chain uses TRBV10-1 with TRBJ1-6; D gene ambiguous. CDR1 is WNHNN and CDR2 is SYGVQD in the germline V gene (reference sequence). The CDR3 runs to 11 residues. V was shortened by 6 bases and J by 7 bases, with 4 bases between the two germline ends. CDR3 coding DNA: TGCGCCAGCAGGACGAATTCACCCCTCCACTTT. Amino acid sequence: CASRTNSPLHF.

This clone came up once. DNA of the CDR3: TGCGCCAGCAGCTTGTACCCCGGGACAGGGATGGGCTACACCTTC. It yields the protein CASSLYPGTGMGYTF. The gene calls are TRBV5-1 and TRBJ1-2, with TRBD1 identical over 9 bases. Trimming removed 1 base from V and 8 bases from J; junction bases left unmatched: 9. Germline assignment: CDR1 SGHRS and CDR2 YFSETQ. There are 15 residues in the CDR3.

The chain combines TRBV20-1 with TRBJ1-5, with a weak D call TRBD1 (5 bases). CDR1 and CDR2 from the germline V gene are DFQATT and SNEGSKA (reference sequence). The germline V and J ends were trimmed by 3 bases and 0 bases, with 12 bases remaining between them. The CDR3 is 15 amino acids. CDR3 protein: CSASWGYHSNQPQHF. DNA of the CDR3: TGCAGTGCTAGTTGGGGGTACCATAGCAATCAGCCCCAGCATTTT.

V gene TRBV2 combines with J gene TRBJ2-7, with TRBD1 identical over 9 bases. The germline gives CDR1 SNHLY, CDR2 FYNNEI. The CDR3 covers 15 residues. J lost 3 bases, V lost 3 bases, and 6 bases had no gene match. As DNA, the CDR3 is TGTGCCAGCAGTGACCCGGACAGGGGCTACTACGAGCAGTACTTC. This translates into CASSDPDRGYYEQYF.

J is TRBJ2-1 and V is TRBV12-5; possibly TRBD2 for D (6 bases). The CDR3 runs to 16 residues. Between the trimmed V and J ends, which lost 5 bases and 6 bases, there was a span of 20 bases. CDR1 LGHNT and CDR2 FRNRAP come from the germline V gene. CDR3 sequence: CASGPPRRGLCNEQFF. CDR3 DNA sequence: TGTGCTAGTGGTCCTCCCCGGAGGGGTTTATGCAATGAGCAGTTCTTC.

The chain couples TRBV12-3 or TRBV12-4 to TRBJ2-5; TRBD2 matches at 8 bases. The CDR3 has 13 residues. V was clipped by 4 bases and J by 6 bases; unmatched bases: 4. For the CDR3, the DNA is TGTGCCAGCAGTTCCGGGACTAGGCAGACCCAGTACTTC. Its protein is CASSSGTRQTQYF.

The chain employs TRBV5-1 and TRBJ1-4; D uncertain. CDR3 length: 16 amino acids. Germline loops: CDR1 SGHRS, CDR2 YFSETQ. Trimming stripped 0 bases from V and 8 bases from J, with 17 bases between. The CDR3 here is CASSLALGKKREKLFF. CDR3 sequence (DNA): TGCGCCAGCAGCTTGGCATTAGGAAAGAAGAGAGAAAAACTGTTTTTT.

The gene calls are TRBV6-2 or TRBV6-3 and TRBJ2-3, with D tentatively TRBD2 (5 bases). Per the germline V gene, CDR1 is MNHEY and CDR2 is SVGEGT. The V end lost 4 bases, the J end lost 0 bases, and 14 bases lay between the germline ends. This CDR3 comprises 16 residues. CDR3 coding DNA: TGTGCCAGCAGTTTTACTTCGGGAACTAGCACAGATACGCAGTATTTT. Its protein product is CASSFTSGTSTDTQYF.